This T cell receptor beta chain was captured by sequencing in a study of blood T cell repertoires in COVID-19. Study as a whole: From T cells, B-cell-depleted T cells, or PBMCs came the material, which was cDNA or gDNA.

Produced via immunoSEQ multiplex PCR; TCRdb's table is partial and in-frame only. The sample consists of more than 100,000 clones, roughly 83% of them appearing once. Germline lookup yields CDR1 MNHEY and CDR2 SMNVEV (reference sequence). This CDR3 has 15 amino acids. J gave up 2 bases and V 1 base, and 2 bases lay outside the gene matches. V gene TRBV27 combines with J gene TRBJ2-3; 8 bases align to TRBD2. Sequenced input: peripheral blood. This clonotype originated in a woman aged 25-40 years who had recovered from COVID-19. The CDR3 nucleotides are TGTGCCAGCAGTTTATATAGCGGGAACACAGATACGCAGTATTTT. Its protein is CASSLYSGNTDTQYF.